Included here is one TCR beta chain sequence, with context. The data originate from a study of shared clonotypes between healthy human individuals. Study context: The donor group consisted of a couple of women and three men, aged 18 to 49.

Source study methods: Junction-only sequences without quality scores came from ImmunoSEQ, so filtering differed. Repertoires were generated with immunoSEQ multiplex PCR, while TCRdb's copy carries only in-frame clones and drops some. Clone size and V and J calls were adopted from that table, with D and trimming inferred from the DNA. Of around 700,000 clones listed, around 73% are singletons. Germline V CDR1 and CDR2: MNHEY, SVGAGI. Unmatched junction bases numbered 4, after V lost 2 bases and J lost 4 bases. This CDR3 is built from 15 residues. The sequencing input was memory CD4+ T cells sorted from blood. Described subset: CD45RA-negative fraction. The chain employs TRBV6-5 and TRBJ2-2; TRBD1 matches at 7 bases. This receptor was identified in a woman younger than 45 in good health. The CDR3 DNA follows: TGTGCCAGCAGTTACGACAGGGCTAGCACCGGGGAGCTGTTTTTT. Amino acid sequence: CASSYDRASTGELFF.